The 2 T cell receptor beta chains below come from one sample, sequenced in a study of shared clonotypes between healthy human individuals. Produced via immunoSEQ multiplex PCR; TCRdb's table is partial and in-frame only. The top ten clones hold under 15% of a sample with around 500,000 clones, around 78% of them seen once. Input material: PBMCs. These TCRs come from a woman in her thirties or forties in good health. Some clones in this sample may be carry-over from other donors' samples.

J is TRBJ2-1 and V is TRBV19; TRBD1 agrees at 9 bases. V was pared by 7 bases and J by 9 bases, with 13 bases of the junction left unmatched. This CDR3 comprises 15 residues. The V gene's germline CDR1 is LNHDA and CDR2 SQIVND (reference sequence). This chain's CDR3 is CASTAWGQGFGEQFF. CDR3 coding DNA: TGTGCCAGTACCGCTTGGGGACAGGGATTCGGTGAGCAGTTCTTC. Variable domain in full (rest from reference TRBV19 and TRBJ2-1): DGGITQSPKYLFRKEGQNVTLSCEQNLNHDAMYWYRQDPGQGLRLIYYSQIVNDFQKGDIAEGYSVSREKKESFPLTVTSAQKNPTAFYLCASTAWGQGFGEQFFGPGTRLTVL.

This chain joins TRBV14 and TRBJ2-2, with D possibly TRBD2 on 6 matching bases. This CDR3 comprises 16 residues. V gave up 1 base and J gave up 7 bases, with 16 bases separating them. CDR1 is SGHDN and CDR2 is FVKESK in the germline V gene. The CDR3 protein is CASSQVSSGVYGELFF. In DNA form, the CDR3 reads TGTGCCAGCAGCCAAGTGTCTTCGGGGGTTTACGGGGAGCTGTTTTTT.